This TCR beta chain was sequenced for a study of cytomegalovirus exposure and HLA in healthy donors. The PCR contained 60 Vbeta and 13 Jbeta primers. Using immunoSEQ multiplex PCR, the repertoire was profiled, and TCRdb retains in-frame clones only, with some absent. The data hold about 200,000 clones, with roughly 80% observed a single time. The V end lost 3 bases, the J end lost 4 bases, and 12 bases lay between the germline ends. Looked up from germline, CDR1 is SNHLY and CDR2 is FYNNEI. The CDR3 is made up of 14 amino acids. This clone turned up a few times. Its antigen remains unknown. Study results and caveats: Altogether, 164 TCR beta chains were recorded as cytomegalovirus-associated.

The material sequenced was PBMCs. The sequence was collected from a girl aged 2 to 9 in good health and CMV-seronegative. This rearrangement joins TRBV2 to TRBJ1-1, with D possibly being TRBD1 (5 bases). This chain's CDR3 is CASSDPGSFTEAFF. In DNA form, the CDR3 reads TGTGCCAGCAGTGACCCAGGGTCGTTCACTGAAGCTTTCTTT.